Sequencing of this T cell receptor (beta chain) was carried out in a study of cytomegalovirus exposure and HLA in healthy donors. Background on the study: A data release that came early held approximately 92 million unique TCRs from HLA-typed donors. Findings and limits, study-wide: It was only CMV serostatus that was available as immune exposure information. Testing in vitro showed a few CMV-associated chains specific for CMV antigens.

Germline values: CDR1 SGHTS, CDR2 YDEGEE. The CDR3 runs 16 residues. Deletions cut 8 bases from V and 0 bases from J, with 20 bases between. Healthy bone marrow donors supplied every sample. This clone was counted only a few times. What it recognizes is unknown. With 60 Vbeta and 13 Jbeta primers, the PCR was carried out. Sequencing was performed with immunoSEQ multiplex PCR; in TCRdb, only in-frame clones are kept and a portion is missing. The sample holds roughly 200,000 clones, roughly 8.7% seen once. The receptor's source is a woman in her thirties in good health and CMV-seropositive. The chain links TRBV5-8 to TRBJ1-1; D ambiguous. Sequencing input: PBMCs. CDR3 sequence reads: CASVPGFTLMNTEAFF. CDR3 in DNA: TGTGCCAGTGTCCCGGGGTTTACGTTAATGAACACTGAAGCTTTCTTT.